This T cell receptor (beta chain) was documented in a study of beta chain features in type 1 diabetes. The V gene's germline CDR1 is KGHSH and CDR2 LQKENI. The CDR3 sequence is 13 residues long. V lost 4 bases, J lost 8 bases, and 4 bases stayed unmatched. Expressed TCRB transcripts were sequenced after all isolated RNA was converted to cDNA. The data were produced by immunoSEQ multiplex PCR, yet TCRdb's version contains in-frame clones alone and is incomplete. The data show 120,000 to 150,000 clones, about 7.1% seen once. Central memory, naive, regulatory and stem cell-like memory CD4+ cells were sorted by CD45RO/CCR7/CD25/CD127/CD95/CD27. This clone occurred many times.

The rearrangement links TRBV18 to TRBJ1-5; 8 bases match TRBD1. The source is a woman aged 25 to 45 in good health. Sequences were obtained from central memory CD4+ T cells from blood. CDR3 protein: CASSRTGTEPQHF. CDR3 bases: TGTGCCAGCTCACGGACAGGGACGGAGCCCCAGCATTTT. Together with reference TRBV18 and TRBJ1-5, the CDR3 gives the full variable domain: NAGVMQNPRHLVRRRGQEARLRCSPMKGHSHVYWYRQLPEEGLKFMVYLQKENIIDESGMPKERFSAEFPKEGPSILRIQQVVRGDSAAYFCASSRTGTEPQHFGDGTRLSIL.